This T cell receptor (beta chain) was identified during a study of Tregs in tolerant kidney transplant recipients. Study conclusions and caveats: For some patients, primers changed over time, blocking nucleotide-level comparison.

A word on this clone: Antigen unknown.

Assay: immunoSEQ multiplex PCR; the TCRdb copy retains only in-frame clones and omits some. Of tens of thousands of clones in the sample, roughly 90% were seen once. The nonmyeloablative bone marrow transplants came from related graft donors, with transient mixed chimerism. CD4+CD25+CD127- Tregs, CD4+CD25- non-Tregs, CD4 and CD8 cells were sorted. This specimen consisted of CD4+ T cells from blood (PBMCs), obtained 24 months after the transplant. The TCR comes from a human patient who received a combined kidney and bone marrow transplant. Some T cells here may be from the graft donor.

For the CDR3, the DNA is TGTGCCTGGAGTGTAGGAGGAGTGGGGGGGGGAGAGACCCAGTACTTC. Translation: CAWSVGGVGGGETQYF. The chain combines TRBV30 with TRBJ2-5; 7 nucleotides match TRBD2. From germline, CDR1 is GTSNPN and CDR2 SVGIG (reference sequence). Germline trimming cut 0 bases from V and 4 bases from J; bases unmatched to any gene: 11. The CDR3 is 16 residues long.